The sequence of this TCR beta chain was determined in a study of blood T cell repertoires in COVID-19. In the study overall: The study drew acute and convalescent COVID-19 samples from the United States, Italy and Spain. T cells, B-cell-depleted T cells, or PBMCs provided the cDNA or gDNA that served as material.

Repertoires were generated with immunoSEQ multiplex PCR, while TCRdb's copy carries only in-frame clones and drops some. Seen here are roughly 260,000 clones, about nine tenths observed once, and the top ten hold 2% to 2.5%. Trimming took 4 bases from V and 0 from J, leaving 13 bases between them. Germline V lookup: CDR1 SGHNT, CDR2 YENEEA. The CDR3 contains 16 residues. The chain employs TRBV11-3 and TRBJ2-1; tentative D call: TRBD1 (5 bases). Material for sequencing was peripheral blood. This TCR was recovered from a woman in her 50s who had recovered from COVID-19. The CDR3 reads CASSSRQSRSYNEQFF. CDR3 nucleotide sequence: TGTGCCAGCAGCTCCCGACAGAGTCGCTCCTACAATGAGCAGTTCTTC.